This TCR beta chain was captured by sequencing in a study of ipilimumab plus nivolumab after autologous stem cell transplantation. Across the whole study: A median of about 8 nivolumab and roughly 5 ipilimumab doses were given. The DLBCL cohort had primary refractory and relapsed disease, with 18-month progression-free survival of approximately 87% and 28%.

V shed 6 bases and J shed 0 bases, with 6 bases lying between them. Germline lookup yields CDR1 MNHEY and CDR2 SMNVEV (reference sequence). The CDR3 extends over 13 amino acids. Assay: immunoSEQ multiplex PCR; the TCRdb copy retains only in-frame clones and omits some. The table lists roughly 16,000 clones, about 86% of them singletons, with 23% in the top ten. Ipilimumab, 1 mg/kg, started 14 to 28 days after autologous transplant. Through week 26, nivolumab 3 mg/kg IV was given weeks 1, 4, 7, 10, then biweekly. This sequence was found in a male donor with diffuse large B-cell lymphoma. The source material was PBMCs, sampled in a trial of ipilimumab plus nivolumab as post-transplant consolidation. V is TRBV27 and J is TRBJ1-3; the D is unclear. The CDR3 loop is CASSVSSGNTIYF. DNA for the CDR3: TGTGCCAGCAGCGTCAGCTCTGGAAACACCATATATTTT.